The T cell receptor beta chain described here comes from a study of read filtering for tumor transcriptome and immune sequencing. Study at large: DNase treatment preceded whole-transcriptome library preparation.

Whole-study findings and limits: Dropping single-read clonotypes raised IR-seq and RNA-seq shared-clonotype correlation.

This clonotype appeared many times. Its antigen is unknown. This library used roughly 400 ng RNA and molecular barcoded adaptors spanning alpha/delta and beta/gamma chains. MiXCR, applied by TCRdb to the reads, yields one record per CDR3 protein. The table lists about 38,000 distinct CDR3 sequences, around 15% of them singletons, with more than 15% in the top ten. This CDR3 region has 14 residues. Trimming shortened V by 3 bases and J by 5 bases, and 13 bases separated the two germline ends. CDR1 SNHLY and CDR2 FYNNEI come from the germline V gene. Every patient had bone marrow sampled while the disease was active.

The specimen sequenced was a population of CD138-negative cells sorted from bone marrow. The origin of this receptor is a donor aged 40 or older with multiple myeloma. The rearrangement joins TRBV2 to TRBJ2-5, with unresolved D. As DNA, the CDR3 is TGTGCCAGCAGTGATTTAGTAGCCCCGGAGACCCAGTACTTC. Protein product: CASSDLVAPETQYF.